This T cell receptor (beta chain) is drawn from a study of T cell changes during pregnancy in multiple sclerosis. TCRdb keeps only in-frame clones here, not all; method: immunoSEQ multiplex PCR. Of 25,000 to 30,000 clones in the sample, 89% were seen once. Looked up from germline, CDR1 is MDHEN and CDR2 is SYDVKM. V lost 2 bases and J 3 bases, leaving 10 bases between the germline ends. This CDR3 has 14 amino acids. The starting material was CD8+ T cells from peripheral blood mononuclear cells, obtained in the second trimester of pregnancy. The receptor comes from a female donor with multiple sclerosis, enrolled in a pregnancy study. The rearrangement links TRBV28 to TRBJ1-1; TRBD1 is a possible D gene (6 bases). CDR3 bases: TGTGCCAGCAGTTTAGTCAGGGGATACACTGAAGCTTTCTTT. Translation gives CASSLVRGYTEAFF.